The clone carrying this T cell receptor beta chain was found a few times. As yet, its antigen is unknown. The library protocol tagged individual cDNA molecules with unique molecular identifiers. From the 5' RACE reads, TCRdb called clonotypes with MiXCR, one entry per CDR3 protein. This sample carries around 100,000 distinct CDR3 sequences, roughly 17% of them seen once, and the ten largest clones take roughly 1.2%. This CDR3 has 17 amino acids. V shed 3 bases and J 2 bases; nucleotides not matched to a gene: 15. CDR1 is DFQATT and CDR2 is SNEGSKA in the germline V gene (reference sequence). This sample was included in a study of early T cells in non-severe SARS-CoV-2 infection. Study-wide background: Sequencing targeted bulk RNA from unsorted whole blood, leaving chains unpaired. Points from the study as a whole: Matches to VDJdb favored anti-spike CD8 responses and missed private and CD4 specificities.

J is TRBJ2-7 and V is TRBV20-1; 8 bases line up with TRBD2. Sequenced: whole blood. The source is an adult who was a healthcare worker with PCR-confirmed SARS-CoV-2 infection or an uninfected control (not recorded which). CDR3 nucleotide sequence: TGCAGTGCTAGGGACCTTTCGAGCGGGAGTTCAACCTACGAGCAGTACTTC. It specifies CSARDLSSGSSTYEQYF.